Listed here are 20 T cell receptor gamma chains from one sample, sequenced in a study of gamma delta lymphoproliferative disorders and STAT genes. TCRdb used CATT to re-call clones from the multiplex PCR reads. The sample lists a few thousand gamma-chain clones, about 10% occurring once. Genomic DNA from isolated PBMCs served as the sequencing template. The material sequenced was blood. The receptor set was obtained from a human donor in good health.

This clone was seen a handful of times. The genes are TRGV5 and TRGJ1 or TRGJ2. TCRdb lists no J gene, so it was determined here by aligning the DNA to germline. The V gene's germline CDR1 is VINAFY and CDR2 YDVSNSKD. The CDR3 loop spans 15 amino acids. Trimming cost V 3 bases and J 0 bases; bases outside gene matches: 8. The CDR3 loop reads CATWDGASNYYKKLF. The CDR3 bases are TGTGCCACCTGGGACGGAGCTTCGAATTATTATAAGAAACTCTTT.

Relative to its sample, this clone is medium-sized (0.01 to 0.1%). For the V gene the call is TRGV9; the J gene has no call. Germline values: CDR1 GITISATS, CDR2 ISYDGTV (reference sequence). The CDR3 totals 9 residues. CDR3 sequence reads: CALWEVTLF. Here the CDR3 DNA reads TGTGCCTTGTGGGAGGTGACACTCTTT.

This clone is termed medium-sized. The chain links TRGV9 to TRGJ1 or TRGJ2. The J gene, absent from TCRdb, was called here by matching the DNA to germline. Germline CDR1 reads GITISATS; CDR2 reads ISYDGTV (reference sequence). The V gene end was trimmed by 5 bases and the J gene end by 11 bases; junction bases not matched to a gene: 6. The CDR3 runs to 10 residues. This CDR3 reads CALWASEKLF. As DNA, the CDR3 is TGTGCCTTGTGGGCGAGTGAGAAACTCTTT.

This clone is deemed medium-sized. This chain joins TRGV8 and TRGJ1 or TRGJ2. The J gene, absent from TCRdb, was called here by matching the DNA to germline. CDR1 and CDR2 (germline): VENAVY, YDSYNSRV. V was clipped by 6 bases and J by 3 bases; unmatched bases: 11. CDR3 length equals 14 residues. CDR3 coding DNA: TGTGCCACCTGGTCCCATGCCGGTTATTATAAGAAACTCTTT. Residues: CATWSHAGYYKKLF.

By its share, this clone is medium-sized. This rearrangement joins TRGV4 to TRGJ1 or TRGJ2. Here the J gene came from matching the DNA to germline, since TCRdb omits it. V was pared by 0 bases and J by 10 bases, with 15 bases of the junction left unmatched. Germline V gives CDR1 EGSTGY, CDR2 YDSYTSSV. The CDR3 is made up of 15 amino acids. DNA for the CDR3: TGTGCCACCTGGGATGGGCCAGGCGGATTGGGGAAGAAACTCTTT. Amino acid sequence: CATWDGPGGLGKKLF.

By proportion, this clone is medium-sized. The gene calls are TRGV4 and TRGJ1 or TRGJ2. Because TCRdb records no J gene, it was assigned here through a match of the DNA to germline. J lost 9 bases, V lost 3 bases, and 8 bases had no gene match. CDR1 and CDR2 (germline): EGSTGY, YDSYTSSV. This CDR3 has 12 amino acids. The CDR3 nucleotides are TGTGCCACCTGGGATCGAGGCTTTAAGAAACTCTTT. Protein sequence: CATWDRGFKKLF.

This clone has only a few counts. CDR3: CATWGGGEDYKKLF. CDR3 coding DNA: TGTGCCACCTGGGGGGGGGGCGAGGATTATAAGAAACTCTTT. The chain carries TRGV2 and TRGJ1 or TRGJ2. The J gene was missing in TCRdb and was found by matching the end of the DNA to germline. The trim removed 5 bases at V and 5 bases at J, leaving 12 bases unmatched. Germline CDR1 and CDR2: EGSNGY and YDSYNSKV. The CDR3 totals 14 residues.

CDR3: CATWETNYYKKLF. CDR3 DNA: TGTGCCACCTGGGAAACAAATTATTATAAGAAACTCTTT. The chain combines TRGV8 with TRGJ1 or TRGJ2. TCRdb carries no J gene annotation; the J gene was assigned here by matching the DNA with germline. The CDR3 loop spans 13 amino acids. V was clipped by 4 bases and J by 1 base; unmatched bases: 4. Germline V lookup: CDR1 VENAVY, CDR2 YDSYNSRV.

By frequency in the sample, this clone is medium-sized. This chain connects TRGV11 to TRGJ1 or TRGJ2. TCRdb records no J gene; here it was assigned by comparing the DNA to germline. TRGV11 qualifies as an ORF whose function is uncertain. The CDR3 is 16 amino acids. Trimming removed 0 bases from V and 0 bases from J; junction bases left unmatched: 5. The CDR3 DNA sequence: TGTGCCTGCTGGATTAGGCACGAGCGGAATTATTATAAGAAACTCTTT. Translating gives CACWIRHERNYYKKLF.

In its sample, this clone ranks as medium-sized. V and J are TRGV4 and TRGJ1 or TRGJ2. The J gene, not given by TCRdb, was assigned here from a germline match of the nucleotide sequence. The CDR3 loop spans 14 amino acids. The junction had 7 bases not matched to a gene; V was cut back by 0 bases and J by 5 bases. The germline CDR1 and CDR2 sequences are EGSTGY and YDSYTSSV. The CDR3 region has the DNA TGTGCCACCTGGGATGGGCGGGTTCATTATAAGAAACTCTTT. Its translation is CATWDGRVHYKKLF.

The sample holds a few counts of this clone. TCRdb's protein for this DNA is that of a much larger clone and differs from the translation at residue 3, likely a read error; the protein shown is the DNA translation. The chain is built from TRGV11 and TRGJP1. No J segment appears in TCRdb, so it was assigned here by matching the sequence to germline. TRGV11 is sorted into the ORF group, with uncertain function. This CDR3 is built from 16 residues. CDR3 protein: CAYWIRLYTTGWFKIF. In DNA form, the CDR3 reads TGTGCCTACTGGATTAGGCTTTACACCACTGGTTGGTTCAAGATATTT.

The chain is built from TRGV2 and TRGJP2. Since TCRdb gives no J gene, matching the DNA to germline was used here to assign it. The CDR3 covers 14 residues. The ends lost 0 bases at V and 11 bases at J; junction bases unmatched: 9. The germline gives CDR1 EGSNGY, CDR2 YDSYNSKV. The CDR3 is CATWDGQSVWIKTF. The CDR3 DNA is TGTGCCACCTGGGACGGGCAAAGTGTGTGGATCAAGACGTTT.

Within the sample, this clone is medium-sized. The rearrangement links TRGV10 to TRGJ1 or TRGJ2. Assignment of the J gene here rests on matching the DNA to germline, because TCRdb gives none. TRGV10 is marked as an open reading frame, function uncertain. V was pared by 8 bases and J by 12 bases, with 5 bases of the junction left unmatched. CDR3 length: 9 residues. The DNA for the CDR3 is TGTGCTGCGTGGGGGGCGAAACTCTTT. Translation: CAAWGAKLF.

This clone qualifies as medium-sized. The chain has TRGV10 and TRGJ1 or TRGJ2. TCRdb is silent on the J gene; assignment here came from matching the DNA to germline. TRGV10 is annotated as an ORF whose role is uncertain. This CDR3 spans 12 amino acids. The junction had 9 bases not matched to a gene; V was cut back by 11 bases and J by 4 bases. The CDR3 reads CAALPPYYKKLF. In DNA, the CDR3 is TGTGCTGCGCTCCCTCCGTATTATAAGAAACTCTTT.

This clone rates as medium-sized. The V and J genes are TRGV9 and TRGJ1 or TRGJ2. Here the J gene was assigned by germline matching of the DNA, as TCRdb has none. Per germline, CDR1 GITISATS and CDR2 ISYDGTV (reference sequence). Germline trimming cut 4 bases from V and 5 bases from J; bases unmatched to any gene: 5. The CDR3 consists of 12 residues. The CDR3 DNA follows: TGTGCCTTGTGGGATGCCCATTATAAGAAACTCTTT. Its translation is CALWDAHYKKLF.

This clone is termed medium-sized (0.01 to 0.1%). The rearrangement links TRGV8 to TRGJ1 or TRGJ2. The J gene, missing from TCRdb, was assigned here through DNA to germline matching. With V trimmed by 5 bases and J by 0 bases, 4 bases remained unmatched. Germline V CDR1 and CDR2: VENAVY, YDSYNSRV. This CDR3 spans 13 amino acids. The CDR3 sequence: CATWVQNYYKKLF. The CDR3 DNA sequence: TGTGCCACCTGGGTACAGAATTATTATAAGAAACTCTTT.

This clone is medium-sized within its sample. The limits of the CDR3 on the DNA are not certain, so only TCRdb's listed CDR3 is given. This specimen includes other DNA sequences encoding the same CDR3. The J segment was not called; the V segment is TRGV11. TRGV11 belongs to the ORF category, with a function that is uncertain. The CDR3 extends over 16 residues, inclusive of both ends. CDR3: CTTVPAGLGTYYKKLF.

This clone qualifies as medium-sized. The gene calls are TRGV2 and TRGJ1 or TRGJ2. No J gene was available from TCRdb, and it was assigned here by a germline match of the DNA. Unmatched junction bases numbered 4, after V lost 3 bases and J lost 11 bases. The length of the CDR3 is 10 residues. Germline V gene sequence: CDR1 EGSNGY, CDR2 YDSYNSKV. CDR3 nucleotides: TGTGCCACCTGGGACAGGGAGAAACTCTTT. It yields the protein CATWDREKLF.

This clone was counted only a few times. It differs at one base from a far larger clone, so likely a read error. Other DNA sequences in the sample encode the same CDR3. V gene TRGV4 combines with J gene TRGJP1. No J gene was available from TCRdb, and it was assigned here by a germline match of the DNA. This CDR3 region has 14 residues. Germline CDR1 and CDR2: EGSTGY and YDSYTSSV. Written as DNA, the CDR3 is TGCGCCACCCCCTTGGATTTTGCTGGTTGGTTCAAGATATTT. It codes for CATPLDFAGWFKIF.

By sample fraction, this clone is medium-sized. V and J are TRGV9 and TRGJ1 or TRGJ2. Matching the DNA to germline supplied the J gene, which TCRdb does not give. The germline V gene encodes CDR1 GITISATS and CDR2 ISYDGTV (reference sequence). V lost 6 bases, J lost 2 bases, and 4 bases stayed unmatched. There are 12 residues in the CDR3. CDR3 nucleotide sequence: TGTGCCTTGTGGAACTATTATTATAAGAAACTCTTT. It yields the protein CALWNYYYKKLF.